One sample yielded the 26 T cell receptor beta chains listed below, sequenced in a study of PD-1 blockade in mismatch repair-deficient tumors. Profiling relied on immunoSEQ multiplex PCR, and the TCRdb table lists in-frame clones only, not all of them. The repertoire holds 85,000 to 130,000 clones, about 79% seen once, with around 6.5% in the top ten. This specimen was peripheral blood, taken about 33 weeks after starting pembrolizumab. The source is an adult with mismatch repair-deficient cancer.

The rearrangement links TRBV18 to TRBJ2-7; 10 bases agree with TRBD2. This CDR3 comprises 17 residues. Germline values: CDR1 KGHSH, CDR2 LQKENI. With 3 bases clipped from V and 2 bases from J, the junction kept 10 bases outside the gene matches. The CDR3 protein is CASSPSVPSGSPYEQYF. DNA of the CDR3: TGTGCCAGCTCACCCTCGGTCCCTAGCGGGAGCCCCTACGAGCAGTACTTC.

V gene TRBV11-1 combines with J gene TRBJ1-1; possibly TRBD1 for D (5 bases). The CDR3 totals 15 residues. The V gene lost 5 bases and the J gene lost 8 bases, with 21 bases spanning the gap. Germline V gives CDR1 SGHAT, CDR2 FQDESV (reference sequence). The chain's CDR3 is CASSARLIGQIEAFF. The CDR3 DNA reads TGTGCCAGCAGCGCGCGGCTGATCGGACAAATCGAAGCTTTCTTT.

The rearrangement links TRBV9 to TRBJ1-2; D is ambiguous. V was clipped by 0 bases and J by 8 bases, with 8 bases between them. The germline V gene has CDR1 SGDLS and CDR2 YYNGEE. This CDR3 has 12 residues. This CDR3 is CASSVGNGGYTF. The DNA of the CDR3 is TGTGCCAGCAGCGTAGGGAATGGGGGCTACACCTTC.

This clone was seen a few times. The rearrangement uses TRBV14 and TRBJ1-2, with D unresolved. CDR1 is SGHDN and CDR2 is FVKESK in the germline V gene. The CDR3 runs to 14 residues. V lost 4 bases and J 4 bases, leaving 13 bases between the germline ends. The CDR3 reads CASSPDLPFYGYTF. DNA of the CDR3: TGTGCCAGCAGCCCGGACCTTCCATTCTATGGCTACACCTTC.

The chain is built from TRBV7-2 and TRBJ2-1; 10 bases align to TRBD2. With V trimmed by 2 bases and J by 6 bases, 7 bases remained unmatched. The CDR3 has 16 residues. Germline V lookup: CDR1 SGHTA, CDR2 FQGNSA. CDR3 DNA sequence: TGTGCCAGCAGCTTAAAGCCTAGCGGGAGAGGCAATGAGCAGTTCTTC. This gives the protein CASSLKPSGRGNEQFF.

V gene TRBV9 combines with J gene TRBJ1-4; 9 bases line up with TRBD1. The ends lost 0 bases at V and 5 bases at J; junction bases unmatched: 2. The germline V gene has CDR1 SGDLS and CDR2 YYNGEE. CDR3 size: 15 residues. In DNA, the CDR3 is TGTGCCAGCAGCGTAGCCGGGACAGGGAATGAAAAACTGTTTTTT. Protein sequence: CASSVAGTGNEKLFF.

This chain uses TRBV7-2 with TRBJ2-3, with TRBD1 matching over 7 bases. This CDR3 has 15 amino acids. With 3 bases clipped from V and 9 bases from J, the junction kept 12 bases outside the gene matches. CDR1 is SGHTA and CDR2 is FQGNSA in the germline V gene. The CDR3 DNA follows: TGTGCCAGCAGCTTGGACAGGATGGGGTTTAGCACGCAGTATTTT. Translating gives CASSLDRMGFSTQYF.

V and J are TRBV10-3 and TRBJ2-1, with TRBD2 matching over 8 bases. From germline, CDR1 is ENHRY and CDR2 SYGVKD. The CDR3 runs 16 residues. J gave up 10 bases and V 4 bases, and 15 bases lay outside the gene matches. In DNA, the CDR3 is TGTGCCATCAGTGGGGAGCTAGCGGGCCATTTGACGGAGCAGTTCTTC. This translates into CAISGELAGHLTEQFF.

The V and J genes are TRBV6-6 and TRBJ2-3; D is uncertain. V gave up 1 base and J gave up 0 bases, with 8 bases separating them. This CDR3 is built from 15 residues. Germline CDR1 is MNHNY and CDR2 is SVGAGI (reference sequence). CDR3 protein: CASSYWMESTDTQYF. DNA for the CDR3: TGTGCCAGCAGTTACTGGATGGAGAGCACAGATACGCAGTATTTT.

The V and J genes are TRBV13 and TRBJ2-1, with a possible D match to TRBD2 (6 bases). This CDR3 region has 14 residues. Germline CDR1 PRHDT, CDR2 FYEKMQ (reference sequence). V was cut by 10 bases and J by 6 bases, with 19 bases left in between. The chain's CDR3 is CATLRAGVGNEQFF. CDR3 DNA: TGTGCCACCCTTAGAGCGGGCGTGGGCAATGAGCAGTTCTTC.

The genes are TRBV6-6 and TRBJ2-1, with D maybe TRBD1 (6 bases). The CDR3 loop spans 12 amino acids. Germline lookup yields CDR1 MNHNY and CDR2 SVGAGI (reference sequence). V lost 5 bases and J lost 7, with 9 bases in between. The CDR3, as DNA: TGTGCCAGCAGTACCACAGGGAATGAGCAGTTCTTC. Translated: CASSTTGNEQFF.

V usage is TRBV6-1 and J usage is TRBJ1-4; D gene unclear. V was trimmed by 6 bases and J by 4 bases, leaving 15 bases between them. Germline assignment: CDR1 MNHNS and CDR2 SASEGT. CDR3 length equals 15 residues. CDR3 region: CASRYGERNNEKLFF. Here the CDR3 DNA reads TGTGCCAGCAGATACGGGGAACGGAATAATGAAAAACTGTTTTTT.

This clone was seen just once. The J gene is TRBJ1-5, the V gene TRBV6-1; D is perhaps TRBD1 (5 bases). Trimming removed 3 bases from V and 3 bases from J, with 6 bases in between. This CDR3 is 13 amino acids long. Germline V gene lookup returns CDR1 MNHNS and CDR2 SASEGT. CDR3 coding DNA: TGTGCCAGCAGTGAGACAGTCAATCAGCCCCAGCATTTT. Translation: CASSETVNQPQHF.

The V call is TRBV5-1, the J call TRBJ2-7, with D possibly TRBD1 on 6 matching bases. The CDR3 is 14 residues long. The V and J ends lost 0 bases and 6 bases respectively, with 13 bases between them. Germline CDR1 reads SGHRS; CDR2 reads YFSETQ. The DNA for the CDR3 is TGCGCCAGCAGCTTGGACAGGGTGAAATCCGAGCAGTACTTC. Protein sequence: CASSLDRVKSEQYF.

The chain has TRBV9 and TRBJ2-1; TRBD1 aligns across 7 bases. V dropped 3 bases and J dropped 5; count of bases not matched to a gene: 8. In germline, CDR1 is SGDLS, CDR2 YYNGEE. This CDR3 comprises 15 residues. The CDR3 is CASSAQGLRNNEQFF. The CDR3, as DNA: TGTGCCAGCAGCGCACAGGGGTTAAGGAACAATGAGCAGTTCTTC.

CDR3 nucleotides: TGCGCCAGCAGCTACGGACAGTCCTACGAGCAGTACTTC. This translates into CASSYGQSYEQYF. V is TRBV5-1 and J is TRBJ2-7; D possibly corresponds to TRBD1 (6 bases). Deletions cut 3 bases from V and 1 base from J, with 8 bases between. The CDR3 is 13 amino acids. The V gene's germline CDR1 is SGHRS and CDR2 YFSETQ.

In this sample, this clone turned up a few times. The chain links TRBV7-6 to TRBJ1-1; D perhaps matches TRBD1 (6 bases). Germline V CDR1 and CDR2: SGHVS, FNYEAQ. V was trimmed by 3 bases and J by 0 bases, leaving 20 bases between them. This CDR3 has 18 amino acids. CDR3 in amino acids: CASSLRGSGAGVNTEAFF. In DNA form, the CDR3 reads TGTGCCAGCAGCTTGAGGGGGTCTGGGGCAGGGGTGAACACTGAAGCTTTCTTT.

To note about this clone: A read error may produce the germline difference seen at one junction end. The J gene is TRBJ2-3, the V gene TRBV7-7; 7 positions agree with TRBD2. Germline V gives CDR1 SSHAT, CDR2 FNYEAQ (reference sequence). CDR3 length: 16 amino acids. For the CDR3, the DNA is TGTGCTAGCAGCCCCGGACTAGGTTTGATTTTCGATACGCAGTATTTT. The encoded protein is CASSPGLGLIFDTQYF.

V and J are TRBV10-3 and TRBJ2-3; D uncertain. CDR1 is ENHRY, CDR2 SYGVKD, per germline. This CDR3 region has 13 residues. The germline V and J ends were trimmed by 3 bases and 1 base, with 5 bases remaining between them. CDR3 nucleotides: TGTGCCATCAGTGAAAGCGGCACAGATACGCAGTATTTT. It codes for CAISESGTDTQYF.

The rearrangement uses TRBV18 and TRBJ2-2; 10 bases align to TRBD1. Trimming removed 4 bases from V and 5 bases from J; junction bases left unmatched: 4. This CDR3 spans 15 amino acids. Germline-derived CDR1 and CDR2 are KGHSH and LQKENI. The CDR3: CASSLGQGPTGELFF. As DNA, the CDR3 is TGTGCCAGCTCACTGGGACAGGGGCCTACCGGGGAGCTGTTTTTT.

V and J are TRBV4-3 and TRBJ1-2, with D possibly being TRBD1 (5 bases). V was trimmed by 1 base and J by 7 bases, leaving 10 bases between them. This CDR3 is built from 13 residues. Germline CDR1 is LGHNA and CDR2 is YSLEER. CDR3 in DNA: TGCGCCAGCAGCCAAGTGGGGCAGGGTGGCTACACCTTC. Protein: CASSQVGQGGYTF.

In this sample, this clone turned up once. The CDR3 reads CASSPHYSGNTIYF. The CDR3 region has the DNA TGTGCCAGCAGCCCCCACTACTCTGGAAACACCATATATTTT. This sequence joins TRBV9 and TRBJ1-3; D remains ambiguous. V was trimmed by 4 bases and J by 0 bases, leaving 8 bases between them. Germline values: CDR1 SGDLS, CDR2 YYNGEE. The CDR3 is made up of 14 amino acids.

CDR3 sequence reads: CASSVGQKETQYF. The DNA of the CDR3 is TGTGCCAGCAGTGTGGGGCAGAAAGAGACCCAGTACTTC. V and J are TRBV2 and TRBJ2-5; tentative D call: TRBD1 (5 bases). The CDR3 covers 13 residues. V shed 4 bases and J shed 3 bases, with 9 bases lying between them. Germline CDR1 SNHLY, CDR2 FYNNEI.

V and J are TRBV4-2 and TRBJ1-2, with D perhaps TRBD1 (5 bases). CDR3 length: 17 residues. CDR1 is LGHNA and CDR2 is YNFKEQ in the germline V gene. Trimming pared 0 bases from V and 1 base from J, leaving 15 bases between. Here the CDR3 DNA reads TGTGCCAGCAGCCAAGAGGCTGGGACCCAACATAACTATGGCTACACCTTC. Translation: CASSQEAGTQHNYGYTF.

The rearrangement links TRBV15 to TRBJ2-7; D gene unclear. In germline, CDR1 is LNHNV, CDR2 YYDKDF (reference sequence). Trimming took off 1 base at V and 6 bases at J, with 10 bases between the two ends. The length of the CDR3 is 13 residues. The CDR3 sequence is CATSRGQETEQYF. In nucleotides, the CDR3 is TGTGCCACCAGCAGAGGGCAGGAGACCGAGCAGTACTTC.

V gene TRBV11-3 combines with J gene TRBJ2-1, with D uncertain. The CDR3 has 15 residues. Trimming pared 0 bases from V and 2 bases from J, leaving 8 bases between. Germline lookup yields CDR1 SGHNT and CDR2 YENEEA. DNA for the CDR3: TGTGCCAGCAGCTTAGATATAGCTCCCTACAATGAGCAGTTCTTC. It codes for CASSLDIAPYNEQFF.